The 14 T cell receptor beta chains in this list originate from one sample, sequenced in a study of T cell changes during pregnancy in multiple sclerosis (dated by TCRdb to about 2019). The method was the immunoSEQ multiplex PCR assay. The table comes from immuneACCESS by way of TCRdb, which keeps in-frame sequences with V and J called. Part of the clones is missing from these tables; in studies checked, under half for an unresolved V gene and the rest for unknown reasons. Counted in this sample were around 25,000 clones; about 82% of them appeared once. About 15% of the sample comes from the top ten. Sequenced material: CD8+ T cells from peripheral blood mononuclear cells, taken in the first trimester of pregnancy. The receptors were gathered from a female donor in good health, enrolled as a control in a pregnancy study.

This clone turned up a few times. The chain combines TRBV30 with TRBJ1-1; D may be TRBD1 (6 bases). CDR1 and CDR2 from the germline V gene are GTSNPN and SVGIG (reference sequence). The V end was cut by 4 bases, the J end by 1 base, with 10 bases between. This CDR3 spans 13 amino acids. CDR3 sequence (DNA): TGTGCCTGGACTAGGACAGAGAACACTGAAGCTTTCTTT. This encodes CAWTRTENTEAFF.

The rearrangement links TRBV6-5 to TRBJ2-5, with D unclear. This CDR3 comprises 13 residues. The V end lost 6 bases, the J end lost 7 bases, and 15 bases lay between the germline ends. Germline CDR1 is MNHEY and CDR2 is SVGAGI. DNA for the CDR3: TGTGCCAGCAGAACCCCCAGTTCGGGGACCCAGTACTTC. The encoded protein is CASRTPSSGTQYF.

V is TRBV13 and J is TRBJ1-1; D might be TRBD1 (6 bases). The V and J ends lost 5 bases and 4 bases respectively, with 8 bases between them. This CDR3 spans 12 amino acids. CDR1 and CDR2 from the germline V gene are PRHDT and FYEKMQ (reference sequence). CDR3: CASSPRGTEAFF. CDR3 in DNA: TGTGCCAGCAGCCCCAGGGGCACTGAAGCTTTCTTT. Drawing the rest from reference TRBV13 and TRBJ1-1, the complete variable domain is AAGVIQSPRHLIKEKRETATLKCYPIPRHDTVYWYQQGPGQDPQFLISFYEKMQSDKGSIPDRFSAQQFSDYHSELNMSSLELGDSALYFCASSPRGTEAFFGQGTRLTVV.

The CDR3 loop reads CASSLATAYEQYF. DNA of the CDR3: TGTGCCAGCAGTTTAGCGACAGCCTACGAGCAGTACTTC. The V call is TRBV27, the J call TRBJ2-7; weak D call: TRBD1 (5 bases). V was clipped by 2 bases and J by 2 bases, with 7 bases between them. This CDR3 spans 13 amino acids. Germline V lookup: CDR1 MNHEY, CDR2 SMNVEV (reference sequence).

The J gene is TRBJ2-3, the V gene TRBV13; TRBD1 aligns across 10 bases. Germline-derived CDR1 and CDR2 are PRHDT and FYEKMQ (reference sequence). This CDR3 spans 15 amino acids. J gave up 8 bases and V 4 bases, and 9 bases lay outside the gene matches. In DNA, the CDR3 is TGTGCCAGCAGCTCCCCCGGGACAGGGGAGAGTACGCAGTATTTT. Translation: CASSSPGTGESTQYF.

In regard to this clone: Other DNA sequences in the same sample also yield this CDR3. This chain uses TRBV27 with TRBJ1-1; unclear D gene. V shed 6 bases and J shed 1 base, with 3 bases lying between them. Germline assignment: CDR1 MNHEY and CDR2 SMNVEV (reference sequence). The CDR3 length is 11 residues. The CDR3 loop reads CASSRNTEAFF. In DNA, the CDR3 is TGTGCCAGCAGCAGGAACACTGAAGCTTTCTTT.

This clone was seen just once. The chain is built from TRBV5-1 and TRBJ2-2, with 7 bases lining up with TRBD1. Trimming removed 8 bases from V and 9 bases from J; junction bases left unmatched: 10. Germline V lookup: CDR1 SGHRS, CDR2 YFSETQ. This CDR3 region has 13 residues. CDR3 region: CARASGQRWELFF. The CDR3 coding sequence is TGCGCCAGAGCCTCGGGACAGCGATGGGAGCTGTTTTTT.

By frequency in the sample, this clone is medium-sized (0.01 to 0.1%). V usage is TRBV5-1 and J usage is TRBJ1-2, with D tentatively TRBD1 (6 bases). The V gene lost 0 bases and the J gene lost 4 bases, with 10 bases spanning the gap. The CDR3 totals 14 residues. Germline-derived CDR1 and CDR2 are SGHRS and YFSETQ. CDR3 sequence reads: CASSLDRVVYGYTF. CDR3 in DNA: TGCGCCAGCAGCTTGGACAGGGTGGTCTATGGCTACACCTTC.

This rearrangement joins TRBV7-9 to TRBJ2-7; 8 nucleotides agree with TRBD2. This CDR3 is built from 16 residues. The germline V gene encodes CDR1 SEHNR and CDR2 FQNEAQ (reference sequence). Unmatched junction bases numbered 11, after V lost 5 bases and J lost 2 bases. The CDR3 loop reads CASSTVIAGTTYEQYF. The DNA for the CDR3 is TGTGCCAGCAGCACCGTGATAGCGGGGACGACCTACGAGCAGTACTTC. Complete variable domain (other parts from reference TRBV7-9 and TRBJ2-7): DTGVSQNPRHKITKRGQNVTFRCDPISEHNRLYWYRQTLGQGPEFLTYFQNEAQLEKSRLLSDRFSAERPKGSFSTLEIQRTEQGDSAMYLCASSTVIAGTTYEQYFGPGTRLTVT.

This clone was observed a few times. The chain couples TRBV6-1 to TRBJ1-2, with D uncertain. The CDR3 has 16 residues. V gave up 2 bases and J gave up 8 bases, with 21 bases separating them. Germline CDR1 reads MNHNS; CDR2 reads SASEGT. CDR3 region: CASSEFAADPGGGYTF. The CDR3 DNA reads TGTGCCAGCAGTGAATTTGCTGCCGACCCGGGTGGGGGCTACACCTTC.

This clone was seen once. The V gene is TRBV6-1, the J gene TRBJ2-7; 8 bases agree with TRBD2. The CDR3 is made up of 15 amino acids. V shed 2 bases, J shed 2 bases, and the junction held 5 bases outside the gene matches. Germline values: CDR1 MNHNS, CDR2 SASEGT. The CDR3 DNA reads as TGTGCCAGCAGTGAATCCACTAGCGGAGCCTACGAGCAGTACTTC. This gives the protein CASSESTSGAYEQYF.

The chain joins TRBV9 to TRBJ2-3; 9 bases match TRBD1. J was trimmed by 3 bases and V by 0 bases; bases with no gene match: 2. In germline, CDR1 is SGDLS, CDR2 YYNGEE. CDR3 length: 15 amino acids. The CDR3 DNA sequence: TGTGCCAGCAGCGTAGGGGACAGGGAAACAGATACGCAGTATTTT. Its protein product is CASSVGDRETDTQYF.

The V gene is TRBV5-4, the J gene TRBJ1-1; D is perhaps TRBD1 (6 bases). Trimming took 0 bases from V and 5 from J, leaving 8 bases between them. The CDR3 sequence is 13 residues long. Germline V CDR1 and CDR2: SGHNT, YYREEE (reference sequence). The CDR3 sequence: CASSLDRVTEAFF. For the CDR3, the DNA is TGTGCCAGCAGCTTGGACAGGGTTACTGAAGCTTTCTTT.

The chain joins TRBV6-1 to TRBJ2-2; 10 nucleotides line up with TRBD2. Germline V CDR1 and CDR2: MNHNS, SASEGT. This CDR3 is 14 amino acids long. J was trimmed by 5 bases and V by 6 bases; bases with no gene match: 3. The CDR3 here is CASSLAGDTGELFF. CDR3 DNA sequence: TGTGCCAGCAGCCTAGCGGGAGATACCGGGGAGCTGTTTTTT.